This T cell receptor (beta chain) came from a study of blood T cells in healthy people across ages. On the study more broadly: Template switching captured about one barcoded beta molecule per two T cells.

A sample-barcoded 5' primer and a J-beta primer mix were used in a second PCR of roughly 6 to 11 cycles. TCRdb re-called the 5' RACE reads with MiXCR, one entry per CDR3 protein. In the table there are 1.2 million to 1.5 million distinct CDR3 sequences, roughly 59% of which are singletons. Germline loops: CDR1 DFQATT, CDR2 SNEGSKA (reference sequence). The CDR3 is made up of 16 amino acids. The sample comprised blood. This TCR came from a man between 18 and 35 years old in good health. V is TRBV20-1 and J is TRBJ2-4; 10 bases fit TRBD2. The J call could be wrong; TRBJ2-5 is a better fit for the DNA end. The CDR3 here is CSVKLAGRGNGETQYF. CDR3 sequence (DNA): TGCAGTGTCAAACTAGCGGGGAGGGGTAATGGAGAGACCCAGTACTTC.